These 3 T cell receptor beta chains were sequenced from one sample in a study of blood T cell repertoires in COVID-19. Produced via immunoSEQ multiplex PCR; TCRdb's table is partial and in-frame only. The sample has approximately 170,000 clones, about 86% seen once. The sequencing sample was made of peripheral blood. Receptors were obtained from a human donor with acute or convalescent COVID-19. The donor label of this sample is uncertain.

This chain joins TRBV30 and TRBJ2-7; 7 bases fit TRBD1. Germline CDR1 GTSNPN, CDR2 SVGIG (reference sequence). This CDR3 spans 13 amino acids. V lost 1 base, J lost 2 bases, and 2 bases stayed unmatched. The DNA for the CDR3 is TGTGCCTGGAGTGAGGGGGCCCCCTACGAGCAGTACTTC. This gives the protein CAWSEGAPYEQYF.

This CDR3 reads CAWSKSPDRKETQYF. The CDR3 DNA reads TGTGCCTGGAGTAAGTCTCCCGACAGGAAGGAGACCCAGTACTTC. This sequence joins TRBV30 and TRBJ2-5, with D maybe TRBD1 (6 bases). The CDR3 spans 15 residues. The germline V and J ends were trimmed by 2 bases and 5 bases, with 18 bases remaining between them. Germline V gene sequence: CDR1 GTSNPN, CDR2 SVGIG (reference sequence).

This rearrangement joins TRBV11-2 to TRBJ2-7; 14 nucleotides agree with TRBD2. Unmatched junction bases numbered 1, after V lost 3 bases and J lost 3 bases. Germline-derived CDR1 and CDR2 are SGHAT and FQNNGV. The CDR3 has 15 amino acids. The CDR3 here is CASSLGLAGVYEQYF. Here the CDR3 DNA reads TGTGCCAGCAGCTTGGGACTAGCGGGAGTCTACGAGCAGTACTTC.